The rows below give T cell receptor beta chains drawn from one sample of a study of blood T cells in healthy people across ages. TCRdb passed the 5' RACE reads through MiXCR, listing each CDR3 protein once. The sample yields roughly 1.5 million distinct CDR3 sequences, approximately 39% seen once. The material sequenced was blood. These receptors were collected from a woman aged 18 to 35 in good health. Both conserved end residues are part of each CDR3. The D gene is left open where the match is weak. For some rows the clone size is stated as once, few or many, or as a class when expanded; others skip it.

V gene	J gene	D gene	clone size	CDR3 DNA	CDR3 protein
TRBV27	TRBJ2-7	.	.	.	CASSFLAGDSSSYEQYF
TRBV10-2	TRBJ2-1	TRBD2	.	TGCGCCAGCAGTTCGACTAGCTTAAGCTACAATGAGCAGTTCTTC	CASSSTSLSYNEQFF
TRBV7-2	TRBJ2-7	TRBD2	.	TGTGCCAGCAGCTTCACTAGCGATTCCTACGAGCAGTACTTC	CASSFTSDSYEQYF
TRBV9	TRBJ1-1	.	few	TGTGCCAGCATGAAGCGGGCCGCCAGGGTGGCGAACACTGAAGCTTTCTTT	CASMKRAARVANTEAFF
TRBV5-1	TRBJ1-6	.	.	TGCGCCAGCAGCGTGGACGGACGGAACTATAATTCACCCCTCCACTTT	CASSVDGRNYNSPLHF
TRBV12-3/TRBV12-4	TRBJ2-7	.	few	TGTGCCAGCACCGACGTACAGGAGGACTACGAGCAGTACTTC	CASTDVQEDYEQYF
TRBV7-2	TRBJ2-5	.	.	TGTGCCAGCAGCTTACAAACGGCGCAGGGGACCCAGTACTTC	CASSLQTAQGTQYF
TRBV4-3	TRBJ1-3	TRBD1	.	TGCGCCAGCAGCCAGAGGGGGCCGAACACCATATATTTT	CASSQRGPNTIYF
TRBV5-5	TRBJ1-4	.	once	TGTGCCAGCAGCTTGGGGGGAGGGCGTTACGAAAAACTGTTTTTT	CASSLGGGRYEKLFF
TRBV5-1	TRBJ2-6	.	.	TGCGCCAGCAGCGGGGAGGTGACTGGGGCCAACGTCCTGACTTTC	CASSGEVTGANVLTF
TRBV4-2	TRBJ2-1	.	.	TGTGCCAGCAGCCAAGTGCGGGACGCGTACAATGAGCAGTTCTTC	CASSQVRDAYNEQFF
TRBV7-2	TRBJ1-2	.	.	TGTGCCAGCAGCTTAGGTCGGCAGGGAGCCTATGGCTACACCTTC	CASSLGRQGAYGYTF
TRBV4-3	TRBJ2-1	TRBD1	.	TGCGCCAGCAGCCGGGACAGCTTCTACAATGAGCAGTTCTTC	CASSRDSFYNEQFF
TRBV20-1	TRBJ1-1	TRBD1	.	TGCAGTGCTTTCAGGGGGGACACTGAAGCTTTCTTT	CSAFRGDTEAFF
TRBV20-1	TRBJ1-5	.	.	TGCAGTGCTAGGCAGGGCACGCCCCAGCATTTT	CSARQGTPQHF
TRBV28	TRBJ1-2	.	.	TGTGCCTTACAGGGTAGGAAGGATGGCTACACCTTC	CALQGRKDGYTF
TRBV14	TRBJ1-1	.	.	TGTGCCAGCAGCCCCGTATTTAGTTATGATTGGGCTTTCTTT	CASSPVFSYDWAFF
TRBV20-1	TRBJ2-3	.	once	TGCAGTGCTAGAGAGCCAGTCACAGATACGCGGTATTTT	CSAREPVTDTRYF
TRBV4-3	TRBJ2-7	.	many	TGCGCCAGCAGCCAAGATGGGGGCTACGAGCAGTACTTC	CASSQDGGYEQYF
TRBV29-1	TRBJ2-7	.	.	TGCAGCGTTGATAAGCGTAAGTGTAGCGAGCAGTACTTC	CSVDKRKCSEQYF
TRBV30	TRBJ1-1	.	.	TGTGCCTGGAGTGTCCTTATGGAGACTGAAGCTTTCTTT	CAWSVLMETEAFF
TRBV3-1	TRBJ2-5	TRBD1	few	TGTGCCAGCAGCTCCCGGGACAGGGGACCCAAGGGAGAGACCCAGTACTTC	CASSSRDRGPKGETQYF
TRBV4-3	TRBJ2-7	.	.	TGCGCCAGCAGCCAAGATGGATGGCGGGACGGGCCCTACGAGCAGTACTTC	CASSQDGWRDGPYEQYF
TRBV28	TRBJ2-3	TRBD2	.	TGTGCCAGCAGAGACTGGACTAGCGTCACAGATACGCAGTATTTT	CASRDWTSVTDTQYF
TRBV4-2	TRBJ1-5	TRBD1	.	TGTGCCAGCAGCCAAAGAGTAGGGCACCCGGGACAGGGTGCCGATCAGCCCCAGCATTTT	CASSQRVGHPGQGADQPQHF
TRBV7-9	TRBJ2-7	.	few	TGTGCCAGCAGCCCCCCGACAGAGGAGCAGTACTTC	CASSPPTEEQYF
TRBV4-3	TRBJ2-1	.	.	TGCGCCAGCAGCCAAGACAGGTACTCCTACGAGCAGTTCTTC	CASSQDRYSYEQFF
TRBV3-1	TRBJ1-1	.	few	TGTGCCAGCAGCCAAGGGCCCATTCGTGAGGCTTTCTTT	CASSQGPIREAFF
TRBV12-3/TRBV12-4	TRBJ2-5	.	few	TGTGCCAGCACCTTAGGACCCGGAGGGACCCAGTACTTC	CASTLGPGGTQYF
TRBV10-3	TRBJ2-1	TRBD2	.	TGTGCCATCAGTCTTGGGACTAGCGGGAGGAATGAGCAGTTCTTC	CAISLGTSGRNEQFF
TRBV27	TRBJ2-7	TRBD1	few	TGTGCCAGCAGCAGACCGGGACAGGGGGTTTCCGAGCAGTACTTC	CASSRPGQGVSEQYF
TRBV4-1	TRBJ2-7	TRBD2	.	TGCGCCAGCAGCCAGATGCTAGCGGGAGTCTACGAGCAGTACTTC	CASSQMLAGVYEQYF
TRBV27	TRBJ2-7	TRBD1	once	TGTGCCAGCAGCCCAAATTCTCAGGGGGCCGCCTACGAGCAGTACTTC	CASSPNSQGAAYEQYF
TRBV29-1	TRBJ1-1	.	.	TGCAGCGTTGAGGTTTCCCGAAGGGGTTGGGACGCTGAAGCTTTCTTT	CSVEVSRRGWDAEAFF